This T cell receptor beta chain was recovered during a study of cytomegalovirus exposure and HLA in healthy donors. The V gene end was trimmed by 8 bases and the J gene end by 1 base; junction bases not matched to a gene: 9. CDR3 length: 15 amino acids. Germline V lookup: CDR1 SNHLY, CDR2 FYNNEI. Researchers ran the PCR with 60 Vbeta and 13 Jbeta primers. Only in-frame clones appear in the TCRdb table, and some are missing; sequencing was by immunoSEQ multiplex PCR. This sample carries around 120,000 clones, approximately 84% of them seen once, and the ten largest clones take about 1.7%. The chain couples TRBV2 to TRBJ1-1; TRBD1 agrees at 8 bases. Sample: PBMCs. The TCR was taken from a woman aged 40 to 55 in good health and CMV-seronegative. CDR3 amino acids: CASRTGMRRNTEAFF. CDR3 in DNA: TGTGCCAGCCGGACAGGGATGCGGAGGAACACTGAAGCTTTCTTT. Together with reference TRBV2 and TRBJ1-1, the CDR3 gives the full variable domain: EPEVTQTPSHQVTQMGQEVILRCVPISNHLYFYWYRQILGQKVEFLVSFYNNEISEKSEIFDDQFSVERPDGSNFTLKIRSTKLEDSAMYFCASRTGMRRNTEAFFGQGTRLTVV.